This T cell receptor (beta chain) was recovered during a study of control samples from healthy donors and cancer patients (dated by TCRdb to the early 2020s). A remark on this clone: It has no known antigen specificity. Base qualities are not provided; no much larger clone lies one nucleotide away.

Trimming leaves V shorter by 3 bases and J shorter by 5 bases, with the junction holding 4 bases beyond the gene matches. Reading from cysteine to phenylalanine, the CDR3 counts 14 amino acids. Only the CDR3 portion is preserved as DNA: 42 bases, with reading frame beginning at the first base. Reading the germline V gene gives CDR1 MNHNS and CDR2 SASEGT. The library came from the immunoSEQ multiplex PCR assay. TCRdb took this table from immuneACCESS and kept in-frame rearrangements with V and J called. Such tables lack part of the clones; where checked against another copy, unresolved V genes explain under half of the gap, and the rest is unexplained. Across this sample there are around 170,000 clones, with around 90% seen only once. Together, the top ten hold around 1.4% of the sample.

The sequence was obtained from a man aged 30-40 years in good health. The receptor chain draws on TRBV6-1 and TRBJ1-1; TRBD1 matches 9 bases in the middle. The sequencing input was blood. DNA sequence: TGTGCCAGCAGTGAGACAGGGGGTGGGACTGAAGCTTTCTTT. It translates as CASSETGGGTEAFF.